This passage covers 8 T cell receptor beta chains from one sample sequenced in a study of blood T cell repertoires in COVID-19. Sequencing was performed with immunoSEQ multiplex PCR; in TCRdb, only in-frame clones are kept and a portion is missing. The sample gives around 29,000 clones, around 63% of which show up once; around a sixth is in the top ten. Sequencing was carried out using peripheral blood. These receptors all stem from a human donor in a cohort sampled during active COVID-19.

In DNA form, the CDR3 reads TGTGCCAGCAGCTTAGACAGGGCTGTCGGGGAGCTGTTTTTT. Encoded protein: CASSLDRAVGELFF. This chain uses TRBV6-5 with TRBJ2-2; the match to TRBD1 covers 7 bases. Looked up from germline, CDR1 is MNHEY and CDR2 is SVGAGI. The CDR3 covers 14 residues. V lost 6 bases, J lost 7 bases, and 8 bases stayed unmatched.

This rearrangement joins TRBV28 to TRBJ1-4, with 7 bases aligning to TRBD1. Germline loops: CDR1 MDHEN, CDR2 SYDVKM. Trimming took 2 bases from V and 4 from J; bases not matched to a gene: 13. The CDR3 runs to 18 residues. This CDR3 reads CASSLVGPGGDGNEKLFF. The CDR3 DNA follows: TGTGCCAGCAGTTTAGTCGGGCCAGGGGGAGATGGTAATGAAAAACTGTTTTTT.

This clone was seen a handful of times. J is TRBJ2-3 and V is TRBV7-3; D is undetermined. Germline loops: CDR1 SGHTA, CDR2 FQGTGA. The CDR3 runs to 12 residues. V was shortened by 2 bases and J by 3 bases, with 3 bases between the two germline ends. The CDR3 loop reads CASSLETDTQYF. Here the CDR3 DNA reads TGTGCCAGCAGCTTAGAGACAGATACGCAGTATTTT.

The chain is built from TRBV18 and TRBJ2-1; 12 bases map to TRBD1. After removal of 3 bases from V and 6 bases from J, the junction contained 3 bases not matched to a gene. This CDR3 is 15 amino acids long. In germline, CDR1 is KGHSH, CDR2 LQKENI. CDR3: CASSPGQGASNEQFF. CDR3 sequence (DNA): TGTGCCAGCTCACCGGGACAGGGGGCAAGCAATGAGCAGTTCTTC.

In its sample, this clone was seen a few times. The genes are TRBV4-1 and TRBJ1-2; D gene ambiguous. Per the germline V gene, CDR1 is MGHRA and CDR2 is YSYEKL. The V and J ends lost 1 base and 7 bases respectively, with 13 bases between them. The CDR3 spans 14 residues. CDR3 DNA sequence: TGCGCCAGCAGCCAAGGACGCGGGAAGGGTGGCTACACCTTC. Translation: CASSQGRGKGGYTF.

Only a few counts were recorded for this clone. The chain couples TRBV10-1 to TRBJ1-6, with 8 bases that match TRBD1. Per germline, CDR1 WNHNN and CDR2 SYGVQD (reference sequence). The CDR3 runs 14 residues. With V trimmed by 5 bases and J by 7 bases, 4 bases remained unmatched. In nucleotides, the CDR3 is TGCGCCAGCAGTTCCGGACAGGGAAATTCACCCCTCCACTTT. This codes for CASSSGQGNSPLHF.

The CDR3 DNA reads TGTGCCAGCAGCTTAGGACTAGCTACATACAATGAGCAGTTCTTC. Residues: CASSLGLATYNEQFF. J is TRBJ2-1 and V is TRBV7-3, with 8 bases identical to TRBD2. The CDR3 covers 15 residues. Trimming at V came to 2 bases and at J to 4 bases, leaving 4 bases not matched to a gene. Germline V gives CDR1 SGHTA, CDR2 FQGTGA. Combining the CDR3 with reference TRBV7-3 and TRBJ2-1 gives the whole variable domain GAGVSQTPSNKVTEKGKYVELRCDPISGHTALYWYRQSLGQGPEFLIYFQGTGAADDSGLPNDRFFAVRPEGSVSTLKIQRTERGDSAVYLCASSLGLATYNEQFFGPGTRLTVL.

This sequence joins TRBV3-1 (or the pseudogene TRBV3-2) and TRBJ2-2; D not certain. V was trimmed by 1 base and J by 7 bases, leaving 7 bases between them. The germline V gene encodes CDR1 LGHDT and CDR2 YNNKEL (reference sequence). The length of the CDR3 is 13 residues. This CDR3 reads CASSQAVFGELFF. The CDR3 bases are TGTGCCAGCAGCCAAGCAGTATTCGGGGAGCTGTTTTTT.